The rows below give T cell receptor beta chains drawn from one sample of a study of CD4 T cells in relation to SARS-CoV-2 and coronaviruses. Method: immunoSEQ multiplex PCR; TCRdb's copy keeps in-frame clones and lacks some. This table has 23,000 or so clones, roughly 80% appearing once. The antigens these receptors bind are not known. The sequencing input was CD4+ T cells from PBMCs, cultured in vitro. These receptors were collected from a human donor in good health. Each CDR3 is given with its conserved first and last residue. A D gene is named only where the DNA matches it firmly. Expanded clones are given a class, and other clones once, few, many or no size at all.

abundance: .
v_gene: TRBV19
j_gene: TRBJ2-4
d_gene: .
CDR3nt: TGTGCCAGTGGTAGTAATAAAGTTACCAAAAACATTCAGTACTTC
CDR3aa: CASGSNKVTKNIQYF

abundance: .
v_gene: TRBV9
j_gene: TRBJ2-2
d_gene: .
CDR3nt: TGTGCCAGCAGCCGACTCACAGGGCGGGACACCGGGGAGCTGTTTTTT
CDR3aa: CASSRLTGRDTGELFF

abundance: few
v_gene: TRBV7-9
j_gene: TRBJ2-6
d_gene: TRBD2
CDR3nt: TGTGCCCTAGCGGAAGTCTCTGGGGCCAACGTCCTGACTTTC
CDR3aa: CALAEVSGANVLTF

abundance: .
v_gene: TRBV19
j_gene: TRBJ1-1
d_gene: TRBD1
CDR3nt: TGTGCCAGTACCTTACAGGGGTGGCAGGTGAACACTGAAGCTTTCTTT
CDR3aa: CASTLQGWQVNTEAFF

abundance: .
v_gene: TRBV3-1/TRBV3-2
j_gene: TRBJ2-2
d_gene: .
CDR3nt: TGTGCCAGCAGCCAGACAGAGAACACCGGGGAGCTGTTTTTT
CDR3aa: CASSQTENTGELFF

abundance: .
v_gene: TRBV15
j_gene: TRBJ2-3
d_gene: .
CDR3nt: TGTGCCACCAGCAGAGACACGAGTTCTCCTCAAATGGATACGCAGTATTTT
CDR3aa: CATSRDTSSPQMDTQYF

abundance: medium-sized
v_gene: TRBV5-1
j_gene: TRBJ2-7
d_gene: TRBD2
CDR3nt: TGCGCCAGCAGCTTAGGGAGCACTAGCGGGGTCTACGAGCAGTACTTC
CDR3aa: CASSLGSTSGVYEQYF

abundance: .
v_gene: TRBV20-1
j_gene: TRBJ1-1
d_gene: .
CDR3nt: TGCAGTGCTAGACAAGAAGCTTTCTTT
CDR3aa: CSARQEAFF

abundance: few
v_gene: TRBV15
j_gene: TRBJ1-5
d_gene: .
CDR3nt: TGTGCCACCAGCGACCGACGGAACAATCAGCCCCAGCATTTT
CDR3aa: CATSDRRNNQPQHF

abundance: .
v_gene: TRBV11-2
j_gene: TRBJ2-5
d_gene: TRBD1
CDR3nt: TGTGCCAGCAGCTTAGCCAGGGGGCGCAGAGAGACCCAGTACTTC
CDR3aa: CASSLARGRRETQYF

abundance: .
v_gene: TRBV7-2
j_gene: TRBJ2-5
d_gene: .
CDR3nt: TGTGCCAGCAGCTTAGAGGCGGCTCCGGGGCCCCAGTACTTC
CDR3aa: CASSLEAAPGPQYF

abundance: .
v_gene: TRBV5-1
j_gene: TRBJ2-1
d_gene: TRBD2
CDR3nt: TGCGCCAGCAGCGTCGGGACTAGCAGGAATGAGCAGTTCTTC
CDR3aa: CASSVGTSRNEQFF

abundance: few
v_gene: TRBV18
j_gene: TRBJ1-1
d_gene: .
CDR3nt: TGTGCCAGCTCACCAGGACACACTGAAGCTTTCTTT
CDR3aa: CASSPGHTEAFF

abundance: .
v_gene: TRBV6-4
j_gene: TRBJ2-7
d_gene: .
CDR3nt: TGTGCCAGCAGTGAAGCGACTAGCTCCTACGAGCAGTACTTC
CDR3aa: CASSEATSSYEQYF

abundance: once
v_gene: TRBV5-4
j_gene: TRBJ2-7
d_gene: .
CDR3nt: TGTGCCAGCAGCTCATTGATGAGTCCCGAGCAGTACTTC
CDR3aa: CASSSLMSPEQYF

abundance: .
v_gene: TRBV30
j_gene: TRBJ1-4
d_gene: .
CDR3nt: TGTGCCTGGAGTTCCCCTAGCCGGACCAATGAAAAACTGTTTTTT
CDR3aa: CAWSSPSRTNEKLFF

abundance: .
v_gene: TRBV5-6
j_gene: TRBJ1-5
d_gene: .
CDR3nt: TGTGCCAGCAGTGGATTGGGACCGGGACACAGCAATCAGCCCCAGCATTTT
CDR3aa: CASSGLGPGHSNQPQHF

abundance: .
v_gene: TRBV4-2
j_gene: TRBJ2-2
d_gene: .
CDR3nt: TGTGCCAGCAGCCAAGTGCTGAGTAGCGGGGAGCTGTTTTTT
CDR3aa: CASSQVLSSGELFF

abundance: once
v_gene: TRBV5-5
j_gene: TRBJ2-7
d_gene: TRBD1
CDR3nt: TGTGCCAGCAGCTTTCAGGGGGACCTGGAGCAGTACTTC
CDR3aa: CASSFQGDLEQYF

abundance: .
v_gene: TRBV3-1/TRBV3-2
j_gene: TRBJ2-1
d_gene: .
CDR3nt: TGTGCCAGCAGCAAGGCTCCCTCCTACAATGAGCAGTTCTTC
CDR3aa: CASSKAPSYNEQFF

abundance: .
v_gene: TRBV6-5
j_gene: TRBJ1-1
d_gene: .
CDR3nt: TGTGCCAGCAGTCCCCGGGACAAGATTGCTGAAGCTTTCTTT
CDR3aa: CASSPRDKIAEAFF

abundance: .
v_gene: TRBV20-1
j_gene: TRBJ2-7
d_gene: .
CDR3nt: TGCAGTGCGGTCAGGGAAAAGAAGCAGTACTTC
CDR3aa: CSAVREKKQYF

abundance: few
v_gene: TRBV30
j_gene: TRBJ1-5
d_gene: .
CDR3nt: TGTGCCTGGAGTTCAGAAAGCAATCAGCCCCAGCATTTT
CDR3aa: CAWSSESNQPQHF

abundance: .
v_gene: TRBV5-4
j_gene: TRBJ2-1
d_gene: TRBD1
CDR3nt: TGTGCCAGCAGCCGATCCGGGACAGGCTTTGTGGATGAGCAGTTCTTC
CDR3aa: CASSRSGTGFVDEQFF

abundance: .
v_gene: TRBV28
j_gene: TRBJ1-1
d_gene: .
CDR3nt: TGTGCCAGCAGTTTAGGGGGCGCGGGGTTCGCCACTGAAGCTTTCTTT
CDR3aa: CASSLGGAGFATEAFF

abundance: .
v_gene: TRBV5-4
j_gene: TRBJ2-5
d_gene: TRBD2
CDR3nt: TGTGCCAGCAGCTTGGGACTAGCGGCCCAAGAGACCCAGTACTTC
CDR3aa: CASSLGLAAQETQYF

abundance: .
v_gene: TRBV30
j_gene: TRBJ2-7
d_gene: TRBD2
CDR3nt: TGTGCCTGGAGTCCGGGACTAGCGAGTTACGAGCAGTACTTC
CDR3aa: CAWSPGLASYEQYF

abundance: .
v_gene: TRBV10-3
j_gene: TRBJ2-7
d_gene: .
CDR3nt: TGTGCCATCAGTGAGTCGAAGGGGACCCACGAGCAGTACTTC
CDR3aa: CAISESKGTHEQYF

abundance: .
v_gene: TRBV7-9
j_gene: TRBJ1-1
d_gene: .
CDR3nt: TGTGCCAGCAGCCCGACGGGCGTAAACACTGAAGCTTTCTTT
CDR3aa: CASSPTGVNTEAFF

abundance: .
v_gene: TRBV18
j_gene: TRBJ1-1
d_gene: .
CDR3nt: TGTGCCAGCTCACTGGGACACTTGAACACTGAAGCTTTCTTT
CDR3aa: CASSLGHLNTEAFF

abundance: .
v_gene: TRBV3-1/TRBV3-2
j_gene: TRBJ2-1
d_gene: TRBD2
CDR3nt: TGTGCCAGCAGCCAGCTAGCGGGAGGGGATGAGCAGTTCTTC
CDR3aa: CASSQLAGGDEQFF

abundance: .
v_gene: TRBV12-5
j_gene: TRBJ2-1
d_gene: .
CDR3nt: TGTGCTAGTGGTTTACAGGATGAGCAGTTCTTC
CDR3aa: CASGLQDEQFF

abundance: .
v_gene: TRBV12-1
j_gene: TRBJ2-1
d_gene: .
CDR3nt: TGTGCCAGCAGCGGGGGACTAGCGGCCTACAATGAGCAGTTCTTC
CDR3aa: CASSGGLAAYNEQFF

abundance: .
v_gene: TRBV11-2
j_gene: TRBJ2-4
d_gene: TRBD1
CDR3nt: TGTGCCAGCAGCCCAAGGACAGGGGAGGGAGCCAAAAACATTCAGTACTTC
CDR3aa: CASSPRTGEGAKNIQYF

abundance: few
v_gene: TRBV5-6
j_gene: TRBJ2-7
d_gene: .
CDR3nt: TGTGCCAGCAACTTGCGAGGGTCCCCCTACGAGCAGTACTTC
CDR3aa: CASNLRGSPYEQYF

abundance: .
v_gene: TRBV19
j_gene: TRBJ2-7
d_gene: TRBD2
CDR3nt: TGTGCCAGTAGCCCGCGTGGACGGGAGGGAACCTACGAGCAGTACTTC
CDR3aa: CASSPRGREGTYEQYF

abundance: .
v_gene: TRBV9
j_gene: TRBJ2-1
d_gene: .
CDR3nt: TGTGCCAGCAGCACGCTGGGTAGATTAACCTACAATGAGCAGTTCTTC
CDR3aa: CASSTLGRLTYNEQFF

abundance: .
v_gene: TRBV3-1/TRBV3-2
j_gene: TRBJ2-5
d_gene: .
CDR3nt: TGTGCCAGCAGCCAATATACTCGTGGGGTCCAAGAGACCCAGTACTTC
CDR3aa: CASSQYTRGVQETQYF

abundance: .
v_gene: TRBV6-6
j_gene: TRBJ2-7
d_gene: .
CDR3nt: TGTGCCAGCAGCCTAGATGCGGACGAGCAGTACTTC
CDR3aa: CASSLDADEQYF

abundance: .
v_gene: TRBV18
j_gene: TRBJ2-7
d_gene: .
CDR3nt: TGTGCCAGCTCACCACGACTAGTTTCTGGCCACGAGCAGTACTTC
CDR3aa: CASSPRLVSGHEQYF

abundance: .
v_gene: TRBV2
j_gene: TRBJ1-2
d_gene: .
CDR3nt: TGTGCCAGCAGTGAGAGAGGTTATGGCTACACCTTC
CDR3aa: CASSERGYGYTF